This T cell receptor (beta chain) was profiled in a study of OX40 agonist ivuxolimab in advanced cancers. V was cut by 5 bases and J by 2 bases, with 13 bases left in between. Germline values: CDR1 SGHVS, CDR2 FQNEAQ. The CDR3 length is 14 residues. Repertoires were generated with immunoSEQ multiplex PCR, while TCRdb's copy carries only in-frame clones and drops some. The sample has about 16,000 clones; about 82% are singletons. This sequence was found in an adult with an advanced solid tumor such as melanoma, head and neck, liver or kidney cancer. The sequences come from CD4+ or CD8+ T cells sorted from blood, collected in a trial of the OX40 agonist ivuxolimab. The chain couples TRBV7-8 to TRBJ2-7; D is possibly TRBD1 (6 bases). The CDR3 here is CASSAGASTYEQYF. CDR3 DNA: TGTGCCAGCAGCGCAGGGGCATCTACCTACGAGCAGTACTTC.